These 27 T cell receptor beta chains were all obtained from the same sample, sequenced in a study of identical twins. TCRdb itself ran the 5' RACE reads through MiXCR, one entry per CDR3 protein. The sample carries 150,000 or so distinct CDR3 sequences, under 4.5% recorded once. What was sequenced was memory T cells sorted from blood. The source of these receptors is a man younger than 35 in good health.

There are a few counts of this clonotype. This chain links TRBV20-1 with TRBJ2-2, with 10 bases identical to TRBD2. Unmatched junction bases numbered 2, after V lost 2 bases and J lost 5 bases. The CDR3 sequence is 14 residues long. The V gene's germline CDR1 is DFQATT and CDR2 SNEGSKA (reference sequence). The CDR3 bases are TGCAGTGCTAGACCTAGCGGGAGAACCGGGGAGCTGTTTTTT. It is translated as CSARPSGRTGELFF.

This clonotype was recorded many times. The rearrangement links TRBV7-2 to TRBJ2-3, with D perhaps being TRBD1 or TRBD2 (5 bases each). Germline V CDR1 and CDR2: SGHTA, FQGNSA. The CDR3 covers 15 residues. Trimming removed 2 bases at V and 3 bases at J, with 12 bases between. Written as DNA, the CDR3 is TGTGCCAGCAGCTTATCTTTGGGGGTGACAGATACGCAGTATTTT. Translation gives CASSLSLGVTDTQYF.

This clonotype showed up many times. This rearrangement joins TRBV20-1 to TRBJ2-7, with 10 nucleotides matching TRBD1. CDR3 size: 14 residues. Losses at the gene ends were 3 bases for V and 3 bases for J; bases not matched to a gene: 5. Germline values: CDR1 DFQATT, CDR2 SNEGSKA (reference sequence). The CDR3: CSAREDRGNYEQYF. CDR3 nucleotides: TGCAGTGCTAGGGAGGACAGGGGGAACTACGAGCAGTACTTC.

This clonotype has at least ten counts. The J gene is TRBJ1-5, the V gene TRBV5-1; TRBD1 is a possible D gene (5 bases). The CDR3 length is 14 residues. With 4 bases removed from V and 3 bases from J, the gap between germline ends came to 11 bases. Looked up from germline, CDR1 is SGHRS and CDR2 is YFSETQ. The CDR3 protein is CASSPDSPNQPQHF. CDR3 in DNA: TGCGCCAGCAGCCCCGACAGTCCCAATCAGCCCCAGCATTTT. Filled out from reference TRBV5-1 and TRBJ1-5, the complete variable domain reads KAGVTQTPRYLIKTRGQQVTLSCSPISGHRSVSWYQQTPGQGLQFLFEYFSETQRNKGNFPGRFSGRQFSNSRSEMNVSTLELGDSALYLCASSPDSPNQPQHFGDGTRLSIL.

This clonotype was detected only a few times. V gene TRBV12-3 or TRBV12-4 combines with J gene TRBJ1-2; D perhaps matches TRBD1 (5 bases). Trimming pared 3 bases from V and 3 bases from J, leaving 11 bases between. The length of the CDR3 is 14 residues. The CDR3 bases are TGTGCCAGCAGTTTTGGGACGGGTTACTATGGCTACACCTTC. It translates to CASSFGTGYYGYTF.

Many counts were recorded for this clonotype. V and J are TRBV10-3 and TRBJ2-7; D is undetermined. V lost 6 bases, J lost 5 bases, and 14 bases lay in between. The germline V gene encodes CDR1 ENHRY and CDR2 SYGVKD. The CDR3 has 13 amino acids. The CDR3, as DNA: TGTGCCATCAGCTTCGGACGGGTGGACGAGCAGTACGTC. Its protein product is CAISFGRVDEQYV.

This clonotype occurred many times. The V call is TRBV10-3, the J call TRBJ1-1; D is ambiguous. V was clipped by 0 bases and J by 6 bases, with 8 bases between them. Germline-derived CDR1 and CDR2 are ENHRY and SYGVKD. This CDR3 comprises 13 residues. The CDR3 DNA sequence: TGTGCCATCAGTGAGTCGCTTAAGGCTGAAGCTTTCTTT. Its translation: CAISESLKAEAFF.

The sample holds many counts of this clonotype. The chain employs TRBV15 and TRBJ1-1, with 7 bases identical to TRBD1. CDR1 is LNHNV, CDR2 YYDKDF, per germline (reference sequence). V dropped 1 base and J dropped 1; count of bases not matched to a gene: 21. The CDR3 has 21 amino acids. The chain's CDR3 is CATSRASALGTVTGTNTEAFF. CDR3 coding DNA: TGTGCCACCAGCAGAGCCTCCGCGCTCGGAACAGTGACAGGGACGAACACTGAAGCTTTCTTT.

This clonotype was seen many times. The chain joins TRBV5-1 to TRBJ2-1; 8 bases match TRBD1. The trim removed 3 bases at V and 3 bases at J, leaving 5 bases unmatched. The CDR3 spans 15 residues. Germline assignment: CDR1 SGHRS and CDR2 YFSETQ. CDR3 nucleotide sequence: TGCGCCAGCAGCTATGGACAGGGATACTACAATGAGCAGTTCTTC. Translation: CASSYGQGYYNEQFF.

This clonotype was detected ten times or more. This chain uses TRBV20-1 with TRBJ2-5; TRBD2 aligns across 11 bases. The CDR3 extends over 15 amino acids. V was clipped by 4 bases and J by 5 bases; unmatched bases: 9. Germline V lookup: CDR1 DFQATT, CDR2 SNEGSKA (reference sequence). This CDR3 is CSAKLAGGRRETQYF. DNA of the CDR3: TGCAGTGCTAAATTAGCGGGAGGGCGCAGGGAGACCCAGTACTTC.

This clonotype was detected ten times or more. CDR3: CASTLGGGRTGELFF. CDR3 bases: TGTGCCAGCACCCTAGGAGGTGGAAGGACCGGGGAGCTGTTTTTT. J is TRBJ2-2 and V is TRBV28; possible D gene TRBD2, 5 bases. V lost 7 bases, J lost 5 bases, and 17 bases lay in between. Germline CDR1 reads MDHEN; CDR2 reads SYDVKM. The CDR3 consists of 15 residues.

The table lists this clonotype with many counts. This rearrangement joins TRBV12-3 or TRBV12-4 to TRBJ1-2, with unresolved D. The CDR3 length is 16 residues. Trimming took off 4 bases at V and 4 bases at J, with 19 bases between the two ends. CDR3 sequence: CASSSQSGAVVYGYTF. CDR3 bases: TGTGCCAGCAGTTCCCAATCGGGAGCCGTTGTCTATGGCTACACCTTC.

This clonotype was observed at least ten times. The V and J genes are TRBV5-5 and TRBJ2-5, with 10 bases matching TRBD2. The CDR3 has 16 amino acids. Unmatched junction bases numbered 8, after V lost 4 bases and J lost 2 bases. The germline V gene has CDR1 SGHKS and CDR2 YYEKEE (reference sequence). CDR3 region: CASSGGASGSQETQYF. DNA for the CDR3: TGTGCCAGCAGCGGTGGGGCTAGCGGGAGTCAAGAGACCCAGTACTTC.

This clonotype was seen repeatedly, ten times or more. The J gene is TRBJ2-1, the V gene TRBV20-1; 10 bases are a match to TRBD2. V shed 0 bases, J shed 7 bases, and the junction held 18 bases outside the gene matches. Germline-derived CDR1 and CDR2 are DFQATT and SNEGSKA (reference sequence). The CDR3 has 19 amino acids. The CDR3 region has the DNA TGCAGTGCTAGAGATCAAACTATGAGCGGGAGGGCGGTAGGGAATGAGCAGTTCTTC. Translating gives CSARDQTMSGRAVGNEQFF.

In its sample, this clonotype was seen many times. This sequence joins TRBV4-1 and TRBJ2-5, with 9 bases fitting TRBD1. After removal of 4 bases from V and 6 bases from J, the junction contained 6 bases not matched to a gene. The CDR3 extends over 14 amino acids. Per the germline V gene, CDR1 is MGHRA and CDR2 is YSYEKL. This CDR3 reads CASSLAGTGKTQYF. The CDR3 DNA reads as TGCGCCAGCAGCCTAGCAGGGACAGGGAAGACCCAGTACTTC.

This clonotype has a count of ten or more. The CDR3 spells CSVRKAGWNEQFF. The CDR3 nucleotides are TGCAGTGTCCGAAAAGCGGGATGGAATGAGCAGTTCTTC. The rearrangement links TRBV20-1 to TRBJ2-1; 7 positions agree with TRBD2. After removal of 7 bases from V and 7 bases from J, the junction contained 10 bases not matched to a gene. Germline V lookup: CDR1 DFQATT, CDR2 SNEGSKA (reference sequence). The CDR3 extends over 13 amino acids.

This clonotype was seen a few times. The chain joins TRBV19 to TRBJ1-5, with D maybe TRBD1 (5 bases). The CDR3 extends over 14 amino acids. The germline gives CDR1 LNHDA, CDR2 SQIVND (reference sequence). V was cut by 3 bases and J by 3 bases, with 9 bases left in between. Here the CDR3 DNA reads TGTGCCAGTAGTATTCGGGGGGACAATCAGCCCCAGCATTTT. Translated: CASSIRGDNQPQHF.

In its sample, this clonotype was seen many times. CDR3 in DNA: TGTGCCAGCAGTCCCTCGGGATCGAAATCGATCTATGGCTACACCTTC. It translates to CASSPSGSKSIYGYTF. The chain joins TRBV12-3 or TRBV12-4 to TRBJ1-2; D unresolved. The CDR3 is 16 amino acids. V was shortened by 5 bases and J by 4 bases, with 20 bases between the two germline ends.

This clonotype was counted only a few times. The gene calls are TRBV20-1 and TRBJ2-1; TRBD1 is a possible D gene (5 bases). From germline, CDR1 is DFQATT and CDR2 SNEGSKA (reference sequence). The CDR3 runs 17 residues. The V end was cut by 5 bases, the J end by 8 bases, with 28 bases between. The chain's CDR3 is CSAPPGSGSYRRDEQFF. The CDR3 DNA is TGCAGTGCTCCTCCGGGTAGTGGTTCCTACCGCAGGGATGAGCAGTTCTTC.

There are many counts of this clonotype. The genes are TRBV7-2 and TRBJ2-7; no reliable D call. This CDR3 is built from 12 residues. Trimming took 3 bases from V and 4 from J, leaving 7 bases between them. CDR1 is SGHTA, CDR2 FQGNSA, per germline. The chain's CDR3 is CASSFLGYEQYF. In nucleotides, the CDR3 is TGTGCCAGCAGCTTTTTAGGGTACGAGCAGTACTTC.

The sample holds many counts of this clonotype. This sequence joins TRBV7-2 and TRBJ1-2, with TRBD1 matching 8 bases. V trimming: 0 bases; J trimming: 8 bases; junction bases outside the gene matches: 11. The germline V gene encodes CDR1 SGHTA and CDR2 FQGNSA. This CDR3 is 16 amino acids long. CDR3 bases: TGTGCCAGCAGCTTAGCGTTAGCGGACAGGGTGGACGGCTACACCTTC. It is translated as CASSLALADRVDGYTF.

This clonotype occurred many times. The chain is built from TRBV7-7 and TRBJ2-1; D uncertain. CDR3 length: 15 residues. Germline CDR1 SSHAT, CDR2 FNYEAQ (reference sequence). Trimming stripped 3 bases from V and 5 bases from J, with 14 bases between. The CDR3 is CASSFSDHSDNEQFF. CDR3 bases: TGTGCCAGCAGCTTTTCGGATCACAGCGACAATGAGCAGTTCTTC.

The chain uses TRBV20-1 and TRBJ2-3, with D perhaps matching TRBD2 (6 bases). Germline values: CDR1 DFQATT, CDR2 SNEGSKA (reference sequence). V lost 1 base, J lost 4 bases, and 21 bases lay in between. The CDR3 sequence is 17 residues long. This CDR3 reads CSARVRTRDFLADTQYF. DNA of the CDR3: TGCAGTGCTAGAGTACGCACCCGGGACTTCCTGGCAGATACGCAGTATTTT.

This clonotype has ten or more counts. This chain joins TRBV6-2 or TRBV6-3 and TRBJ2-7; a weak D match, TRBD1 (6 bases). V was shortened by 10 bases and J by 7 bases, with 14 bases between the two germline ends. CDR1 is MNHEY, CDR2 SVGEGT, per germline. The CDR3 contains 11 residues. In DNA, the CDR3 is TGTGCCACTACTCAAGGGGGAGAGCAGTACGTC. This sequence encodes CATTQGGEQYV.

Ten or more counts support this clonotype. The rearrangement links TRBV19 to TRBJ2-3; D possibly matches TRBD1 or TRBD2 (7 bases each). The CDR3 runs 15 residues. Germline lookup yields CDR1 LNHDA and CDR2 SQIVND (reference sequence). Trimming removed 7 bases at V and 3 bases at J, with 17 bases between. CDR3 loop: CASTQGGGPTDTQYF. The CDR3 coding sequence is TGTGCCAGTACCCAGGGGGGAGGGCCTACAGATACGCAGTATTTT.

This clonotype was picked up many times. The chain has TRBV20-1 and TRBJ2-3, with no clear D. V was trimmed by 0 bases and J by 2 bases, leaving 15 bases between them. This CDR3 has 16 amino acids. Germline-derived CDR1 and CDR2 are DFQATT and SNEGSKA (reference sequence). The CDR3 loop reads CSARDDLDYSTDTQYF. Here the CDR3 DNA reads TGCAGTGCTAGAGATGACCTAGATTATTCCACAGATACGCAGTATTTT.

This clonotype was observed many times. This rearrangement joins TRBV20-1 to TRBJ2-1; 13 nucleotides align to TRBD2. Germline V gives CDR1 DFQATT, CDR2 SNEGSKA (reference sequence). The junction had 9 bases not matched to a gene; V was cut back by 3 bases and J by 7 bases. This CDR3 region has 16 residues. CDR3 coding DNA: TGCAGTGCTAGGGAACTAGCGGGAGGGCCTGGGAATGAGCAGTTCTTC. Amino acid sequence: CSARELAGGPGNEQFF.